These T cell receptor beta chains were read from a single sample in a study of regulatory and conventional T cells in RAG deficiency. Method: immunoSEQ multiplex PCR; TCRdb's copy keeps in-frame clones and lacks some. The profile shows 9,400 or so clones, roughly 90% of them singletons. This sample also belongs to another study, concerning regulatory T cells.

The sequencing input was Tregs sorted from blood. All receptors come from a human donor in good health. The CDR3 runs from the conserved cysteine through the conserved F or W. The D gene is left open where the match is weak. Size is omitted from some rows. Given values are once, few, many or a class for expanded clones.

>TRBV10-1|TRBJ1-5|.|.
CASSEISQHCNQPQHF
TGCGCCAGCAGTGAGATCTCTCAACACTGCAATCAGCCCCAGCATTTT
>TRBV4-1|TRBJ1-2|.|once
CASSQETGVNYGYTF
TGCGCCAGCAGCCAAGAAACGGGGGTTAACTATGGCTACACCTTC
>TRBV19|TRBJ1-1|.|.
CASSKVRYTEAFF
TGTGCCAGTAGTAAGGTCCGGTACACTGAAGCTTTCTTT
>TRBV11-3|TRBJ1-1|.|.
CASSLAQGSTEAFF
TGTGCCAGCAGCTTGGCCCAGGGAAGCACTGAAGCTTTCTTT
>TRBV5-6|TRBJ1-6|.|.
CASSLVPQGNSPLHF
TGTGCCAGCAGCTTGGTCCCACAGGGAAATTCACCCCTCCACTTT
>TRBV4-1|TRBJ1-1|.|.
CASSHGLGHLNTEAFF
TGCGCCAGCAGTCACGGGCTGGGCCATTTGAACACTGAAGCTTTCTTT
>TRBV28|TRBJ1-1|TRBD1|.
CASSLGRGRWNTEAFF
TGTGCCAGCAGTTTGGGCAGGGGGCGCTGGAACACTGAAGCTTTCTTT
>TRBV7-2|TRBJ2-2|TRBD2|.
CASSFGGRDTGELFF
TGTGCCAGCAGCTTTGGGGGGAGGGACACCGGGGAGCTGTTTTTT
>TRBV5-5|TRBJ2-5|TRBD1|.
CASSQLGQDQETQYF
TGTGCCAGCAGCCAACTGGGACAGGACCAAGAGACCCAGTACTTC
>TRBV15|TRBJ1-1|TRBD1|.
CATSGLGRGQAAAFF
TGTGCCACCAGCGGTCTCGGGAGGGGGCAGGCCGCGGCTTTCTTT
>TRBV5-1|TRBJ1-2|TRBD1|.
CASSLGQGGDGYTF
TGCGCCAGCAGCTTGGGACAGGGCGGCGATGGCTACACCTTC
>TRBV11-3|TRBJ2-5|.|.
CASSSIQGRETQYF
TGTGCCAGCAGCTCCATACAGGGAAGAGAGACCCAGTACTTC
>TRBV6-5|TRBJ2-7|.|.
CASSYQGLSYEQYF
TGTGCCAGCAGTTATCAGGGCCTCTCCTACGAGCAGTACTTC
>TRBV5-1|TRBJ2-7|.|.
CASSLGQGGYIDEQYF
TGCGCCAGCAGCTTAGGTCAGGGTGGTTATATTGACGAGCAGTACTTC
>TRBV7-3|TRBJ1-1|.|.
CASSLDGTRNTEAFF
TGTGCCAGCAGCTTAGATGGGACAAGGAACACTGAAGCTTTCTTT
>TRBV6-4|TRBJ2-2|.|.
CASKRRGDNTGELFF
TGTGCCAGCAAAAGGCGCGGGGATAACACCGGGGAGCTGTTTTTT
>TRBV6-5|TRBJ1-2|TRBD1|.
CASSTGQGGNYGYTF
TGTGCCAGCAGTACAGGACAGGGGGGAAACTATGGCTACACCTTC
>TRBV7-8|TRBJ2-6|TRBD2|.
CASSLAVAGSSGANVLTF
TGTGCCAGCAGCTTAGCTGTAGCGGGGTCCTCTGGGGCCAACGTCCTGACTTTC
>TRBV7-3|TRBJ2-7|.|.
CASSPSNGLPYEQYF
TGTGCCAGCAGCCCGTCTAACGGGCTACCCTACGAGCAGTACTTC
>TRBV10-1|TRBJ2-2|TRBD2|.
CASSDPGLAGETGELFF
TGCGCCAGCAGTGACCCTGGACTAGCGGGAGAGACCGGGGAGCTGTTTTTT
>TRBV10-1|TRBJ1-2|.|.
CASSESTGDSF
TGCGCCAGCAGTGAGTCGACGGGAGATAGCTTC
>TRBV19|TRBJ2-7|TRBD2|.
CASRGGSGLDSYEQYF
TGTGCCAGTAGAGGCGGTAGCGGGCTAGATTCCTACGAGCAGTACTTC
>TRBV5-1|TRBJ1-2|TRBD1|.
CASSAGTGPYGYTF
TGCGCCAGCAGCGCCGGGACAGGGCCCTATGGCTACACCTTC
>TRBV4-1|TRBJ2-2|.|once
CASSQDGAGSSGELFF
TGCGCCAGCAGCCAAGATGGGGCAGGGTCGAGCGGGGAGCTGTTTTTT
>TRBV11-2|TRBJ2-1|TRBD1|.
CASSPYGTGDYNEQFF
TGTGCCAGCAGCCCCTACGGGACAGGGGACTACAATGAGCAGTTCTTC
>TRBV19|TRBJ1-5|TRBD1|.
CASTGDSSYQPQHF
TGTGCCAGTACCGGGGACAGCTCTTATCAGCCCCAGCATTTT
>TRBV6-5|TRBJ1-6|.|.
CASSYPTSGPSPLHF
TGTGCCAGCAGTTACCCCACCTCAGGGCCATCACCCCTCCACTTT
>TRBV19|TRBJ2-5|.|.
CASRSVAQETQYF
TGTGCCAGTAGGAGTGTGGCCCAAGAGACCCAGTACTTC
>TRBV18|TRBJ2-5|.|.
CASSPQSGVGETQYF
TGTGCCAGCTCACCACAGTCAGGGGTCGGAGAGACCCAGTACTTC
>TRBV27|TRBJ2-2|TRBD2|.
CASTLRASGSRELFF
TGTGCCAGCACTCTTAGGGCTAGCGGGAGCCGGGAGCTGTTTTTT
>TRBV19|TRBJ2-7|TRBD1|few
CASSIRTGIYEQYF
TGTGCCAGTAGTATTCGGACAGGGATCTACGAGCAGTACTTC
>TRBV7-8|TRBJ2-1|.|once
CASSSRRPFNEQFF
TGTGCCAGCAGCTCCCGGCGACCGTTCAATGAGCAGTTCTTC
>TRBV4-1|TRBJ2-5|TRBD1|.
CASSQVQGVWETQYF
TGCGCCAGCAGCCAAGTTCAGGGGGTCTGGGAGACCCAGTACTTC
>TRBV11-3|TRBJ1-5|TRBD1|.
CASSDRGSNQPQHF
TGTGCCAGCAGCGACAGGGGCAGCAATCAGCCCCAGCATTTT
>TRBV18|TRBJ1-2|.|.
CASSPTYPDFAYGYTF
TGTGCCAGCTCACCAACGTACCCAGATTTCGCCTATGGCTACACCTTC
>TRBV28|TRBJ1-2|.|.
CASSSSSMGAKITF
TGTGCCAGCAGTTCCTCGTCGATGGGGGCCAAAATCACCTTC
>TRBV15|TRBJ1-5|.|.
CATSGTGSRQPQHF
TGTGCCACCAGCGGGACGGGGAGTCGGCAGCCCCAGCATTTT
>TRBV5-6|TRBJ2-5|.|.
CASSLRRREETQYF
TGTGCCAGCAGCTTGCGCCGAAGAGAAGAGACCCAGTACTTC
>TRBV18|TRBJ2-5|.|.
CASSPGQAETQYF
TGTGCCAGCTCACCAGGGCAGGCTGAGACCCAGTACTTC
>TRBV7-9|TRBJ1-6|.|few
CASSPVSVSPLHF
TGTGCCAGCAGCCCCGTCAGCGTTTCACCCCTCCACTTT
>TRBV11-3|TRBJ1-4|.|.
CASSLLSTTNEKLFF
TGTGCCAGCAGCTTATTATCCACAACTAATGAAAAACTGTTTTTT
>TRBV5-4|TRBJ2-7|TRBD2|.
CASSLGLAGGREQYF
TGTGCCAGCAGCTTGGGCCTAGCGGGAGGGCGCGAGCAGTACTTC
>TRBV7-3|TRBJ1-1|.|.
CASSPQGDTEAFF
TGTGCCAGCAGCCCCCAGGGTGACACTGAAGCTTTCTTT
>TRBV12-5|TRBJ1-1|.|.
CASGRGGHTEAFF
TGTGCTAGTGGGCGGGGCGGTCACACTGAAGCTTTCTTT
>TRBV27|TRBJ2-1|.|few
CASSSRLGGLTEQFF
TGTGCCAGCAGTTCCAGACTAGGGGGTTTAACGGAGCAGTTCTTC
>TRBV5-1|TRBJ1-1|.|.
CASGRGGTNTEAFF
TGCGCCAGCGGGCGGGGAGGGACCAACACTGAAGCTTTCTTT
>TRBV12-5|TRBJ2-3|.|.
CASAPAGGPTDTQYF
TGTGCTAGTGCCCCTGCCGGGGGGCCCACAGATACGCAGTATTTT
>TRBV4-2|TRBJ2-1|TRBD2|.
CASSQDASGRMNEQFF
TGTGCCAGCAGCCAAGACGCCAGCGGGAGAATGAATGAGCAGTTCTTC
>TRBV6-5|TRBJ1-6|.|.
CASRNRRENSPLHF
TGTGCCAGCAGGAACCGCCGTGAGAATTCACCCCTCCACTTT
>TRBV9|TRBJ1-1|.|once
CASSGGWDTEAFF
TGTGCCAGCAGCGGAGGATGGGACACTGAAGCTTTCTTT
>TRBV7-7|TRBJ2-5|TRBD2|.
CASSPRGGRETQYF
TGTGCTAGCAGCCCCCGGGGGGGGCGGGAGACCCAGTACTTC
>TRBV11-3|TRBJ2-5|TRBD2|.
CASSLGSSGVSETQYF
TGTGCCAGCAGCTTAGGGTCTAGCGGGGTATCGGAGACCCAGTACTTC
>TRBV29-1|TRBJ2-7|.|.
CSVGGVYEQYF
TGCAGCGTTGGTGGGGTGTACGAGCAGTACTTC
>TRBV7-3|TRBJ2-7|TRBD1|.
CASSRGRTGQNKEQYF
TGTGCCAGCAGCCGTGGGAGAACGGGACAGAATAAAGAGCAGTACTTC